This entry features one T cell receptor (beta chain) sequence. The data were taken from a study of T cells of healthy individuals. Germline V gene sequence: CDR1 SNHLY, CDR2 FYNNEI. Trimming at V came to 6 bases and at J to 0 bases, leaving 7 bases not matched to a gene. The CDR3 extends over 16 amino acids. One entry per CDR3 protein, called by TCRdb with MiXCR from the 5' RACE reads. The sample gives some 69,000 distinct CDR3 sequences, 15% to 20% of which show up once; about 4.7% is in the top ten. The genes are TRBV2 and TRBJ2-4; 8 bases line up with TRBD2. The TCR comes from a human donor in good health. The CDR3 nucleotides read TGTGCCAGCAGCGAACTAGCGGACGTAGCCAAAAACATTCAGTACTTC. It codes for CASSELADVAKNIQYF.